One T cell receptor beta chain is described in this entry. Its antigen is not yet known. No base quality values were provided; no much bigger clone lies one nucleotide off. The data were obtained in a study of cytomegalovirus exposure and HLA in healthy donors listed by TCRdb under 2017. Regarding the complete study: An earlier analysis of approximately 640 of the donors reported 250 to 350 Gb of sequence data and around 110 million unique TCR beta sequences from about 200 million T cells. An early release covering about 600 HLA-typed donors comprised 250 to 350 gigabases of sequencing data and around 85 million unique TCR sequences. Of the roughly 430 genotyped donors, approximately 80% fell in the genetic ancestry cluster associated with self-reported Caucasian donors. The study aimed to test whether cataloging public T cell receptors could reveal signatures of past pathogen exposure. The T cell repertoires of roughly 660 subjects were profiled by immunosequencing and related to cytomegalovirus serostatus. In addition to the first cohort of 650 to 750 subjects, a separate validation cohort of about 120 different subjects was used. The study combined high-throughput TCR immunosequencing, statistical association of individual TCRs with disease status, and machine learning to predict cytomegalovirus infection status. To study patterns of TCR occurrence, a later analysis re-analyzed previously published TCR beta repertoires from 700 or so donors and added high-resolution HLA genotyping. Rather than drawing on any new phenotypic data, the later analysis identified candidate immune exposures from TCR beta sequences and the way those sequences occurred across donors. An earlier analysis of fewer than 700 of the donors applied high-throughput TCR beta sequencing to assess whether each TCR beta V gene segment acted as functional or pseudogenic. Donor age, sex, ethnicity and CMV serostatus were compiled alongside the repertoire data. Genome-wide SNP genotypes for about 65% of the roughly 670 donors were used in a later genetic analysis, which treated that subset as a discovery cohort. All discovery cohort repertoires had been generated on a single sequencing platform. Both class I and class II loci were covered by HLA typing, at four-digit resolution. The number of donors typed differed by locus, with about 629-640 for A, B, C, DRB1 and DQB1, around 560 for DQA1, under 610 for DPA1, and roughly 450 for DPB1. Four to six DR-DQ haplotypes were handled as single units for association and clustering, since linkage in the cohort was strong. Across under 500 genotyped donors of the cohort, an average of approximately 220,000 unique TCR beta nucleotide sequences per donor were sequenced, and 15% to 20% of those sequences were non-productive.

Here V drops 2 bases and J drops 1 base, and the junction holds 4 bases not matched to any gene. CDR1 SGHKS and CDR2 YYEKEE are derived from the germline V gene (reference sequence). Counted from cysteine to phenylalanine, this CDR3 has 16 amino acids. CDR3 DNA only is kept here, 48 bases in frame from base 1. Paper-wide results and their limitations: A later genetic analysis associated a missense DCLRE1C variant with V-gene and J-gene trimming of TCR beta chains, and an independent cohort replicated the association. HLA typing was unavailable for some donors at each locus, so association tests used only the typed subset. Only TCR beta chains were sequenced in this cohort, and the absence of alpha or paired-chain data limited detectable features. A further reported finding was that TCR beta sequences accurately predicted the HLA-A and HLA-B alleles for most subjects in the first cohort. The sequencing pipeline was judged likely to have produced a cluster of highly shared sequence variants as a technical artifact. The study gave a list of 150 to 200 TCR beta chains associated with cytomegalovirus. In both the original and validation cohorts, the classifier was reported to diagnose cytomegalovirus status with high specificity and sensitivity. In a later analysis, most CMV-associated TCR beta chains were found to appear HLA-restricted, with HLA associations seemingly driven largely by CMV exposure. The presence/absence analyses assumed that sequencing depth was roughly uniform across donors, and that assumption may not be true. While some public TCRs were present in many individuals, most TCR sequences turned up only very rarely across donors. Broadly in line with IMGT annotations, most TCR beta V segments showed up in productive rearrangements about 87% or about 30% of the time in an earlier analysis of approximately 600 of the donors. In vitro tests confirmed that a few of the cytomegalovirus-associated TCR beta chains recognize cytomegalovirus antigens. Strong co-occurrence of HLA alleles, especially DR and DQ, made assigning TCR associations to individual alleles difficult. According to a later analysis, TCR association rates differed among HLA loci, with DRB1 alleles showing the most associated TCRs and HLA-C alleles showing the fewest. According to a later genetic analysis, donors in an Asian-associated ancestry cluster had fewer N-insertions in productive TCRs than the roughly 700-donor mean. A later analysis found that HLA-associated TCR beta chains were more clonally expanded and had lower generation probabilities than equally common non-associated chains. A later analysis associated 17,000 or so TCR beta sequences with specific HLA alleles at a false discovery rate of 0.05. Because counts were too low, approximately 15 rarely observed V segments, including chromosome 9 orphons, were excluded from the earlier analysis of several hundred of the donors. According to the authors, the approach could potentially be generalized to other disease states and immunological phenotypes. Correlated functional status among segregating V segments might be attributable to linkage disequilibrium, but an unknown experimental factor could not be ruled out. According to a later analysis, parvovirus B19, influenza, CMV and Epstein-Barr virus appeared linked to several top co-occurrence clusters. The 87-base-pair reads could not distinguish some IMGT-functional V segments, including TRBV6-2 and TRBV6-3, so those segments were excluded. Immune exposure information for the cohort was limited to CMV serostatus.

Receptors were amplified or captured by the immunoSEQ multiplex PCR assay. For the multiplex PCR, a mixture combining 60 forward primers for TCR Vbeta segments and 13 reverse primers for TCR Jbeta segments was used. The CDR3 region of rearranged TCR beta genes was amplified from genomic DNA with a multiplex PCR assay. The Illumina HiSeq System was used to sequence the amplified TCR beta libraries as 87-base-pair reads. In the original analysis: Across the 670 or so repertoires, a later analysis counted roughly 77 million unique TCR beta chains, 8.5 million to 12 million of which were shared by at least two donors. To remove PCR and sequencing errors, raw reads were error-corrected and collapsed into unique sequences using a nearest-neighbor algorithm that merged closely related sequences. Alignment of CDR3 sequences to IMGT reference sequences was used to assign V, D and J gene segments. For a sequence to be retained, a match of at least six nucleotides was required to both a V gene segment and a J gene segment. A rearrangement was called productive if the CDR3 had no stop codons and remained in frame with V and J, and every other rearrangement was called non-productive. CDR3 was defined by IMGT convention, running from the second conserved V-encoded cysteine to the conserved J-encoded phenylalanine. The earlier analysis of about 640 of the donors excluded any sequence lacking an unambiguous match to a single V gene segment. An earlier analysis of roughly 590 of the donors called V segments functional above 56.7% productive rearrangements and segregating when the between-donor standard deviation exceeded 5%. A statistical classification framework was built to diagnose cytomegalovirus status from the catalog of TCR beta chain sequences. V and J gene assignment, in a later analysis, came from comparing TCR nucleotide sequences with IMGT/GENE-DB human TR gene sequences. Using the TCRdist pipeline, a later analysis assigned CDR3 sequences along with most-parsimonious VDJ recombination scenarios. In a later analysis, each TCR beta chain was defined by its CDR3 amino acid sequence together with its V-gene family, and reads without a unique V-gene family were excluded. As a way to deal with suspected cross-contamination and a sequencing artifact, a later analysis dropped nearly 600 nucleotide sequences that were highly shared and had low generation probability. In a later analysis, a clonal expansion index for each public chain was calculated from normalized within-repertoire ranks of inferred template counts. In a later analysis, generation probabilities were computed with a VDJ recombination model fitted to out-of-frame rearrangements, and the resulting probabilities were checked against IGoR. Hypergeometric tests were used in a later analysis to score TCR-TCR, TCR-HLA and TCR-CMV co-occurrence, with a repertoire-size bias correction applied to the TCR pairs. False discovery rates were estimated in a later analysis by permuting HLA or CMV assignments 20 times. A later analysis grouped co-occurring TCRs with DBSCAN, adding TCRdist sequence similarity when clustering within HLA-allele-positive subsets. Repertoires with fewer than 30,000 or more than 120,000 public chains, plus five repertoires with anomalous nucleotide sharing, were excluded from co-occurrence clustering. Here the immuneACCESS table is served through TCRdb, limited to in-frame sequences with V and J called. Missing clones are a known gap in these copies; in checked studies unresolved V genes cover under half, and the rest lacks a known reason. The V and J calls and clone size come from that table; D and trimming were worked out from the DNA. Within this sample are 200,000 to 250,000 clones, with about 77% of them counted one time only. The top ten hold approximately 1.9% of the sample.

In total, approximately 690 healthy bone marrow donors made up the cohort. Cohort members were all nominally healthy when sampled, although unrecorded immune exposures were likely present. The donor was CMV seronegative and belonged to the group of roughly 330 seronegative cohort members. Each donor provided a peripheral blood sample, and peripheral blood mononuclear cells were used for TCR beta sequencing. Genomic DNA was extracted from the blood cell samples with the Qiagen DNeasy Blood Extraction Kit. Sequencing input: PBMCs. The V gene is TRBV5-5 and the J gene is TRBJ2-3, and 10 junction bases match TRBD2. This TCR was sampled from a woman in her twenties or thirties in good health and CMV-seronegative. The CDR3 has the sequence CASSFVAGGRTDTQYF. Read as DNA, the sequence is TGTGCCAGCAGCTTTGTAGCGGGGGGCCGCACAGATACGCAGTATTTT.